Listed below are T cell receptor beta chains from one sample, sequenced in a study of molecular identifiers for immune sequencing clone quantification. TCRdb fed the PCR reads into MiXCR, producing one record per CDR3 protein. The table has roughly 100,000 distinct CDR3 sequences, 35% seen once; the top ten hold roughly 10%. The sample comprised naive CD8+ T cells from blood, with Jurkat cell RNA spiked in. These receptors came from a human donor in good health. Some libraries in this study had Jurkat cell RNA spiked in. The CDR3 runs from the conserved cysteine through the conserved F or W. The D gene is left open where the match is weak. Some rows mark clone size as missing; the rest say once, few, many or name a class of expanded clone.

V gene	J gene	D gene	clone size	CDR3 DNA	CDR3 protein
TRBV9	TRBJ2-3	-	-	TGTGCCTGCAGCGGAGAGGTCCGGAGTTTGGATACGCAGTATTTT	CACSGEVRSLDTQYF
TRBV7-9	TRBJ1-1	-	many	TGTGCCAGCAGCTTGCAACTAAGCACTGAAGCTTTCTTT	CASSLQLSTEAFF
TRBV19	TRBJ2-5	-	-	TGTGCCACCCGAGAGGACTTGCAAGAGACCCAGTACTTC	CATREDLQETQYF
TRBV6-4	TRBJ1-1	-	few	TGTGCCGGCCCGCGAGACACTGAAGCTTTCTTT	CAGPRDTEAFF
TRBV25-1	TRBJ2-5	-	-	TGTGCCAGCAGTGAATCGGCGGGGCATCAAGAGACCCAGTACTTC	CASSESAGHQETQYF
TRBV9	TRBJ2-7	TRBD2	few	TGTGCCAGCAGCGTAGACGGGAGGGCGGGTTACGAGCAGTACTTC	CASSVDGRAGYEQYF
TRBV7-8	TRBJ2-1	-	-	TGTGCCAGCAGTAGCAGCAGCTCCTACAATGAGCAGTTCTTC	CASSSSSSYNEQFF
TRBV20-1	TRBJ2-7	TRBD2	-	TGCAGTGCCAAGGGACTAGCTGTCCACGAGCAGTACTTC	CSAKGLAVHEQYF
TRBV12-3/TRBV12-4	TRBJ2-2	-	-	TGTGCCAGCAGTTTAGATTGGAGGCTGACAAGGGACCTAAACACCGGGGAGCTGTTTTTT	CASSLDWRLTRDLNTGELFF
TRBV7-2	TRBJ2-3	-	many	TGTGCCAGCAGGGCCGGAGCCACAGATACGCAGTATTTT	CASRAGATDTQYF
TRBV27	TRBJ2-5	TRBD2	-	TGTGCCAGCAGTTTACAGAGCGGGAGGATTCCGGAGACCCAGTACTTC	CASSLQSGRIPETQYF
TRBV11-2	TRBJ2-1	-	few	TGTGCCAGCAGCGCCCCGCCGTCTTGGAATGAGCAGTTCTTC	CASSAPPSWNEQFF
TRBV27	TRBJ2-7	-	many	TGTGCCAGCAGTTTAACTCCTAGCCTGGAGCAGTACTTC	CASSLTPSLEQYF
TRBV11-2	TRBJ2-3	-	many	TGTGCCAGCAGCAATGAGGCTAGTTGGGATACGCAGTATTTT	CASSNEASWDTQYF
TRBV12-3/TRBV12-4	TRBJ2-2	-	few	TGTGCCAGCAGTCCGACAGGCCTTTCATCCGCTTCTGGGGAGCTGTTTTTT	CASSPTGLSSASGELFF
TRBV25-1	TRBJ2-7	-	few	TGTGCCAGCAGTGCGGCGTCCTACGAGCAGTACTTC	CASSAASYEQYF
TRBV14	TRBJ2-3	-	-	TGTGCCAGCCAAGTTTCCAGGGTCGCAGATACGCAGTATTTT	CASQVSRVADTQYF
TRBV4-1	TRBJ2-7	TRBD2	-	TGCGCCAGCAGCCAGGCTAGCGGGAATGCCGCCTACGAGCAGTACTTC	CASSQASGNAAYEQYF
TRBV21-1	TRBJ2-7	-	-	TGTGCCAGCAGCAAAGGTTTCGAATGCTGGACTGTGCGTGTCGGCTTCGAGCAGTACTTC	CASSKGFECWTVRVGFEQYF
TRBV27	TRBJ2-3	-	many	TGTGCCAGCAGTGGACGAGGGAGACTAGAGTATTTT	CASSGRGRLEYF
TRBV7-6	TRBJ2-5	TRBD2	-	TGTGCCAGCAGCTTAGCTAGACTAGCGAAAGAGACCCAGTACTTC	CASSLARLAKETQYF
TRBV4-3	TRBJ2-3	TRBD2	-	TGCGCCAGCAGCACGGGACTAGCGTTTTCTGCGGATACGCAGTATTTT	CASSTGLAFSADTQYF
TRBV28	TRBJ2-5	-	-	TGTGCCAGCAGTTTGGAGGGGTTGGAGACCCAGTACTTC	CASSLEGLETQYF
TRBV10-3	TRBJ2-3	TRBD2	-	TGTGCCATCAGTGACCTGGTACTAGCGGGGGCACGAAAAGATACGCAGTATTTT	CAISDLVLAGARKDTQYF
TRBV19	TRBJ1-5	TRBD1	many	TGTGCCAGTACGACAGGGACCAGAGGGAATCAGCCCCAGCATTTT	CASTTGTRGNQPQHF
TRBV5-5	TRBJ2-1	TRBD1	-	TGTGCCAGCTGCAGCTGGGACAGGAACCATGAGCAGTTCTTC	CASCSWDRNHEQFF
TRBV10-3	TRBJ1-5	-	few	TGTGCCATCAGTGACTCTGAAGGGATCTATCAGCCCCAGCATTTT	CAISDSEGIYQPQHF
TRBV4-3	TRBJ2-1	TRBD2	many	TGCGCCAGCAGCCAAGCACCGGGGGTGCTAGCGGGAGGGGGCAATGAGCAGTTCTTC	CASSQAPGVLAGGGNEQFF
TRBV28	TRBJ1-1	TRBD1	many	TGTGCCAGCAGTAAAACAGGGGGCGCGCGGACTGAAGCTTTCTTT	CASSKTGGARTEAFF
TRBV3-1	TRBJ1-5	-	-	TGTGCCAGCAGCCAAAAAGGATTAAATCAGCCCCAGCATTTT	CASSQKGLNQPQHF
TRBV7-9	TRBJ2-3	TRBD2	many	TGTGCCAGCAGCCCTACTAGCGGGACCACAGATACGCAGTATTTT	CASSPTSGTTDTQYF
TRBV28	TRBJ2-1	-	many	TGTGCCAGCTATCACAGCGCCAATGAGCAGTTCTTC	CASYHSANEQFF
TRBV7-2	TRBJ2-3	TRBD2	-	TGTGCCAGCAGCTTAGGATTGGGATGGTCTAGCGGGAGGAACCTTAGGGGCACAGATACGCAGTATTTT	CASSLGLGWSSGRNLRGTDTQYF
TRBV20-1	TRBJ2-3	-	few	TGCAGTGCTAGGAGGGACCCTCGCACAGATACGCAGTATTTT	CSARRDPRTDTQYF
TRBV29-1	TRBJ1-1	-	-	TGCAGCGTTGACAGGGACGGGACTGAAGCTTTCTTT	CSVDRDGTEAFF
TRBV5-5	TRBJ2-7	-	many	TGTGCCAGCAGCTTGGTCGGGACGGAGGGCGAGCAGTACTTC	CASSLVGTEGEQYF
TRBV29-1	TRBJ2-7	-	few	TGCAGCGTTGTAGGGAATTCCTACGAGCAGTACTTC	CSVVGNSYEQYF
TRBV20-1	TRBJ2-3	-	-	TGCAGTGCTAGAGGCCGGCGGGGAGAGAGCACAGATACGCAGTATTTT	CSARGRRGESTDTQYF
TRBV20-1	TRBJ2-7	-	-	TGCAGTGCACCGCGCCCGGACCACTTCTACGAGCAGTACTTC	CSAPRPDHFYEQYF
TRBV5-1	TRBJ2-7	TRBD1	few	TGCGCCAGCAGCTTGTGGCAGGGGGATAACTACGAGCAGTACTTC	CASSLWQGDNYEQYF
TRBV27	TRBJ2-3	TRBD2	-	TGTGCCAGCAGTCTCGATCTAGCGGGAGGTGCCACAGATACGCAGTATTTT	CASSLDLAGGATDTQYF
TRBV19	TRBJ2-5	TRBD2	few	TGTGCCAGTAGTACTTTAGCGGGGGTCGGAGAGACCCAGTACTTC	CASSTLAGVGETQYF
TRBV25-1	TRBJ2-1	-	many	TGTGCCAGCAGTGTGACACGTTACAATGAGCAGTTCTTC	CASSVTRYNEQFF
TRBV28	TRBJ1-5	-	many	TGTGCCAGCAGTTTAGGGTTGGGGAATCAGCCCCAGCATTTT	CASSLGLGNQPQHF
TRBV28	TRBJ2-7	-	many	TGTGCCAGCAGTGACCCCTCGAGGGAGCAGTACTTC	CASSDPSREQYF
TRBV19	TRBJ1-1	-	-	TGTGCCAGTAGTGTGGGCGGGAACACTGAAGCTTTCTTT	CASSVGGNTEAFF
TRBV7-6	TRBJ2-3	TRBD2	many	TGTGCCAGCAGCTTAGTTGGTAGAGGACTAGCGGGACGCACAGATACGCAGTATTTT	CASSLVGRGLAGRTDTQYF
TRBV13	TRBJ2-4	-	many	TGTGCCAGCAGCTTAGGCCCGGCTCCCAACATTCAGTACTTC	CASSLGPAPNIQYF
TRBV27	TRBJ2-3	TRBD2	-	TGTGCCAGCAGTTTCTGGGCGGGAGGGGCAGATACGCAGTATTTT	CASSFWAGGADTQYF
TRBV7-9	TRBJ2-7	-	many	TGTGCCAGCAGCTTGGCAGATGGTGGGTACGAGCAGTACTTC	CASSLADGGYEQYF
TRBV12-3/TRBV12-4	TRBJ2-5	TRBD1	few	TGTGCCAGCAGCTCCGCAGGGGGCGCGGAAGAGACCCAGTACTTC	CASSSAGGAEETQYF
TRBV6-2/TRBV6-3	TRBJ1-1	TRBD1	-	TGTGCCAGCAGGGACGGGGACAGTGCCTTTGAAGCTTTCTTT	CASRDGDSAFEAFF
TRBV29-1	TRBJ2-7	-	-	TGCAGCGTTGCCGGCGCCCTCTCCTACGAGCAGTACTTC	CSVAGALSYEQYF
TRBV20-1	TRBJ2-7	TRBD2	few	TGCAGTGCTAGAGTAGCGGGAAAGAGCGAGCAGTACTTC	CSARVAGKSEQYF
TRBV3-1	TRBJ2-7	TRBD1	-	TGTGCCAGCAGCCCCTACAGGGGTGTATTCGCCTACGAGCAGTACTTC	CASSPYRGVFAYEQYF